Listed here is a single T cell receptor beta chain. The sample comes from a study of human T cells and chemical hapten exposure. Study overall: Diphenylcyclopropenone was administered weekly to the scalp of patients throughout the approximately 25-week study.

Time point noted: pre-sensitization, week 0. Treatment specified: therapeutic diphenylcyclopropenone sensitization with weekly scalp DPC. Venepuncture was done earlier than the placement of each patch test. Total RNA was extracted from unfractionated whole blood. CDR1 SQVTM and CDR2 ANQGSEA come from the germline V gene. The CDR3 loop spans 15 amino acids. V was shortened by 3 bases and J by 0 bases, with 13 bases between the two germline ends. In the authors' methods: Sample TCR counts, which ranged from about 23,224 to 750,000, had a median of 95,638. TCRdb used MiXCR to reprocess the RACE reads, holding one entry per CDR3 protein. For this entry, the V and J calls and clone size follow TCRdb and not the study's own pipeline. The sample lists about 180,000 distinct CDR3 sequences, 25% to 35% occurring once.

Material: whole blood, obtained in connection with sensitization to the hapten diphenylcyclopropenone (DPC). The rearrangement uses TRBV29-1 and TRBJ2-3, with D unclear. The source of this sequence is a woman in her twenties or thirties with alopecia areata. Some clones in this sample may be carry-over from other donors' samples. CDR3 sequence reads: CSVESDSTSTDTQYF. The CDR3 nucleotides are TGCAGCGTTGAGAGTGACTCAACAAGCACAGATACGCAGTATTTT.